This T cell receptor (beta chain) was observed in a study of T cell changes during pregnancy in multiple sclerosis. Using immunoSEQ multiplex PCR, the repertoire was profiled, and TCRdb retains in-frame clones only, with some absent. The sample carries roughly 110,000 clones, around 92% recorded once. Germline values: CDR1 MNHNS, CDR2 SASEGT. The J segment lost 2 bases and the V segment lost 5 bases, leaving 2 bases of the junction unmatched. The CDR3 is made up of 13 amino acids. This TCR derives from a female donor with multiple sclerosis, enrolled in a pregnancy study. The input for sequencing was peripheral blood, taken after pregnancy. The chain uses TRBV6-1 and TRBJ2-7; 8 bases align to TRBD2. The CDR3: CASSTGGTYEQYF. For the CDR3, the DNA is TGTGCCAGCAGTACGGGGGGGACCTACGAGCAGTACTTC.